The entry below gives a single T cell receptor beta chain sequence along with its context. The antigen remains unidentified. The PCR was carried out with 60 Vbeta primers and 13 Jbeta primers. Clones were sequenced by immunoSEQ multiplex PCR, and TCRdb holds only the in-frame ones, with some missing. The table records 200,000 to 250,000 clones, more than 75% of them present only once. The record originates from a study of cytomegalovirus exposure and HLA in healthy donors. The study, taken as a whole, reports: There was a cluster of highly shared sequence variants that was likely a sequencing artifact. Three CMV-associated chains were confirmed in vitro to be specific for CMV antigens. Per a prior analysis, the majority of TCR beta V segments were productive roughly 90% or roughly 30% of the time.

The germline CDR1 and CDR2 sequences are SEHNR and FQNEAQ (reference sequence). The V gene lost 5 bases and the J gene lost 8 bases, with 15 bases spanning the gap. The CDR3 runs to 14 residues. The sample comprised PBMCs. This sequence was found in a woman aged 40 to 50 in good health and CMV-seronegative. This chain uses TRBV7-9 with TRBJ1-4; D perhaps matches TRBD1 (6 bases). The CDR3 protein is CASSQGTAGEKLFF. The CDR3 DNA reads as TGTGCCAGCAGCCAGGGGACGGCAGGAGAAAAACTGTTTTTT.